This T cell receptor beta chain originates from a study of vaccination effects on CD4 cells after COVID-19. Study-wide results and limits: Clones of infection and vaccine origin contracted markedly late after vaccination.

Germline CDR1 SGHTA, CDR2 FQGNSA. The V segment lost 5 bases and the J segment 2 bases; nucleotides outside the gene matches: 6. CDR3 length equals 14 residues. About this clone: Its antigen is still unknown.

It was after approximately 11 days of culture that CD4+ T cells were isolated. It was on days 3 and 7 that half the medium was replaced with IL-2 medium. Only in-frame clones appear in the TCRdb table, and some are missing; sequencing was by immunoSEQ multiplex PCR. The top ten hold around 3% of the sample, which has roughly 36,000 clones, under 85% seen once. Sequencing used CD4+ T cells from PBMCs cultured without peptide, obtained before COVID-19 vaccination. The chain is built from TRBV7-2 and TRBJ2-7; 7 positions match TRBD1. The TCR originated in a human donor who received a COVID-19 vaccine. CDR3 bases: TGTGCCAGCAGCGACGGACAGGTAACCTACGAGCAGTACTTC. Amino acid sequence: CASSDGQVTYEQYF.